This T cell receptor beta chain is drawn from a study of blood T cell repertoires in COVID-19. At the level of the study: From the United States, Italy and Spain came samples of acute and convalescent COVID-19. T cells, B-cell-depleted T cells, or PBMCs provided the cDNA or gDNA that served as material.

Trimming removed 0 bases at V and 11 bases at J, with 14 bases between. Germline V lookup: CDR1 LGHNA, CDR2 YSLEER. This CDR3 spans 13 amino acids. Source study methods: Researchers report that nucleated cell counts were estimated from reference gene primer amplification. The table came from immunoSEQ multiplex PCR; TCRdb's copy has only in-frame clones and leaves some out. Clone size and the V and J calls come from that table; the DNA yielded D and trimming. The data hold 100,000 or so clones, with roughly 81% observed a single time. This clone was seen a handful of times. This clonotype originated in a human donor in a cohort sampled during active COVID-19. The chain is built from TRBV4-3 and TRBJ2-7; no firm D call. Sequencing used peripheral blood. Written as DNA, the CDR3 is TGCGCCAGCAGCCAAGAAAGGCTGGGCCTGAAGTACTTC. It is translated as CASSQERLGLKYF.